The 17 T cell receptor beta chains below were found in one sample sequenced in a study of T cell clonality in common variable immunodeficiency. General study results and limits: In common variable immunodeficiency, TCR beta chains reportedly carried fewer deletions and N-nucleotide insertions.

Assay: immunoSEQ multiplex PCR; the TCRdb copy retains only in-frame clones and omits some. The table records tens of thousands of clones without singletons, the ten largest covering roughly 5.9%. Their cognate antigens are unknown. What was sequenced was peripheral blood mononuclear cells. Source of these receptors: a human donor with common variable immunodeficiency.

This clone showed up just a few times. The CDR3 extends 3 residues past the end of the read, so its final part is completed from the germline J gene. V gene TRBV18 combines with J gene TRBJ2-7; D is ambiguous. Germline V gives CDR1 KGHSH, CDR2 LQKENI. This CDR3 region has 16 residues. V was trimmed by 3 bases and J by 0 bases, leaving 15 bases between them. The covered CDR3 bases are TGTGCCAGCTCACCGCGAGCACTCGGTTCCTCCTACGAG. This codes for CASSPRALGSSYE. The entire CDR3 protein reads CASSPRALGSSYEQYF.

As concerns this clone: Read coverage stops 3 residues before the CDR3 terminus; the germline J gene supplies the remainder. The chain carries TRBV6-9 and TRBJ1-1; no definite D call. V was clipped by 5 bases and J by 0 bases, with 7 bases between them. The V gene's germline CDR1 is MNHGY and CDR2 SVAAGI. The CDR3 runs to 13 residues. The sequenced part of the CDR3 DNA is TGTGCCAGCAGTCCTACCTTGAACACTGAA. Translation: CASSPTLNTE. The whole CDR3 protein reads CASSPTLNTEAFF.

This clone was seen ten or more times. The read gets to within 3 residues of the CDR3 end, and the germline J gene fills in the rest. The chain links TRBV5-4 to TRBJ1-1, with D maybe TRBD1 (5 bases). CDR1 and CDR2 (germline): SGHNT, YYREEE (reference sequence). Trimming took off 0 bases at V and 6 bases at J, with 15 bases between the two ends. CDR3 length: 15 residues. Partial CDR3 DNA: TGTGCCAGCAGCTTGGAGAAAGGGGTAGGTGCTGAA. The encoded protein is CASSLEKGVGAE. Given in full, the CDR3 is CASSLEKGVGAEAFF.

This clone showed up many times. The part of the CDR3 DNA that was read is TGTGCCAGTAGGGGGGGAGGCTACGAG. Its protein is CASRGGGYE. In full, the CDR3 is CASRGGGYEQYF. The V and J genes are TRBV19 and TRBJ2-7; D may be TRBD2 (6 bases). The read ends 3 residues before the CDR3 terminus; that terminus is restored from the germline J gene. This CDR3 region has 12 residues. Germline CDR1 and CDR2: LNHDA and SQIVND (reference sequence). V gave up 6 bases and J gave up 3 bases, with 9 bases separating them.

This clone has more than one count but fewer than ten. The read ends 3 residues before the CDR3 terminus; that terminus is restored from the germline J gene. This rearrangement joins TRBV6-1 to TRBJ1-5; 8 nucleotides match TRBD1. The V segment lost 4 bases and the J segment 6 bases; nucleotides outside the gene matches: 5. Germline CDR1 MNHNS, CDR2 SASEGT. This CDR3 comprises 14 residues. The part of the CDR3 DNA that was read is TGTGCCAGCAGTGGCCAGGGGGCGGGTCAGCCC. Protein sequence: CASSGQGAGQP. The CDR3 as a whole reads CASSGQGAGQPQHF.

There are a few counts of this clone. The read falls 3 residues short of the CDR3 end, and the missing part is taken from the germline J gene. The J gene is TRBJ1-4, the V gene TRBV19; 8 nucleotides agree with TRBD1. CDR3 length equals 15 residues. V trimming: 6 bases; J trimming: 2 bases; junction bases outside the gene matches: 5. Germline assignment: CDR1 LNHDA and CDR2 SQIVND (reference sequence). The CDR3 loop reads CASRSSGGTNEKLFF. Incomplete CDR3 DNA: TGTGCCAGTAGGTCCTCAGGGGGCACTAATGAAAAA.

This clone has just a few counts. The read gets to within 3 residues of the CDR3 end, and the germline J gene fills in the rest. The chain employs TRBV7-9 and TRBJ1-2, with a weak D call TRBD1 (5 bases). In germline, CDR1 is SEHNR, CDR2 FQNEAQ (reference sequence). The CDR3 is made up of 14 amino acids. CDR3 residues: CASSTLGRARGYTF. CDR3 bases read: TGTGCCAGCAGCACCCTGGGCAGGGCCCGAGGC.

To note about this clone: The CDR3 end falls 3 residues outside the read, so it is completed with the germline J gene. This chain connects TRBV19 to TRBJ2-1; D is uncertain. The V gene lost 1 base and the J gene lost 0 bases, with 13 bases spanning the gap. This CDR3 region has 17 residues. Germline V gene data show CDR1 as LNHDA and CDR2 as SQIVND (reference sequence). CDR3: CASSIGGLESSYNEQFF. The part of the CDR3 DNA that was read is TGTGCCAGTAGTATAGGAGGCCTAGAGAGCTCCTACAATGAG.

This clone was seen a few times. The missing CDR3 end, 3 residues past where the read stops, is filled in from the germline J gene. The rearrangement links TRBV2 to TRBJ2-1; 8 nucleotides align to TRBD1. Looked up from germline, CDR1 is SNHLY and CDR2 is FYNNEI. With V trimmed by 7 bases and J by 4 bases, 6 bases remained unmatched. The CDR3 has 14 amino acids. The CDR3 sequence: CASKGQGAYNEQFF. Partial CDR3 DNA: TGTGCCAGCAAAGGACAGGGAGCGTACAATGAG.

A word on this clone: From the germline J gene comes the end of the CDR3, since the read stops 3 residues before it. V is TRBV2 and J is TRBJ1-1; perhaps TRBD1 as D (6 bases). V was shortened by 6 bases and J by 5 bases, with 19 bases between the two germline ends. The CDR3 has 15 residues. Germline-derived CDR1 and CDR2 are SNHLY and FYNNEI. CDR3 DNA (partial): TGTGCCAGCAGAGCCACCCGGGGGGGCGGAACTGAA. Residues: CASRATRGGGTE. The full CDR3 protein reads CASRATRGGGTEAFF.

This clone was counted a few times. The read terminates 3 residues ahead of where the CDR3 ends, so the germline J gene completes it. The chain links TRBV20-1 to TRBJ2-1, with 9 bases fitting TRBD2. The germline V gene has CDR1 DFQATT and CDR2 SNEGSKA (reference sequence). J gave up 7 bases and V 7 bases, and 8 bases lay outside the gene matches. The CDR3 extends over 13 amino acids. CDR3 amino acids: CSGGGGAGNEQFF. The DNA read from the CDR3 is TGCAGTGGTGGCGGGGGGGCCGGTAATGAG.

This clone was detected a few times. The CDR3 end lies 3 residues beyond the end of the read and is filled in from the germline J gene. This rearrangement joins TRBV19 to TRBJ2-1; a weak D match, TRBD1 (5 bases). Germline V gene sequence: CDR1 LNHDA, CDR2 SQIVND (reference sequence). This CDR3 has 14 residues. V lost 0 bases to trimming and J lost 9 bases, with 12 bases between them. CDR3 protein: CASSIDPIGAEQFF. Partial CDR3 DNA: TGTGCCAGTAGTATAGATCCGATAGGGGCTGAG.

As concerns this clone: The CDR3 goes on 3 residues after the read ends, and that part is filled in from the germline J gene. The chain joins TRBV7-2 to TRBJ2-3; D unresolved. V lost 5 bases, J lost 5 bases, and 8 bases lay in between. CDR3 length: 12 amino acids. From germline, CDR1 is SGHTA and CDR2 FQGNSA. CDR3 amino acids: CASSPSGDTQYF. The DNA read from the CDR3 is TGTGCCAGCAGCCCTTCCGGAGATACG.

A remark on this clone: The CDR3 goes on 3 residues after the read ends, and that part is filled in from the germline J gene. The V call is TRBV13, the J call TRBJ2-7; 7 nucleotides line up with TRBD1. Germline CDR1 PRHDT, CDR2 FYEKMQ (reference sequence). CDR3 length: 14 residues. V gave up 4 bases and J gave up 1 base; unmatched junction bases: 4. The CDR3 sequence is CASSSGTVSYEQYF. CDR3 DNA (partial): TGTGCCAGCAGCTCCGGGACAGTGTCCTACGAG. Drawing the rest from reference TRBV13 and TRBJ2-7, the complete variable domain is AAGVIQSPRHLIKEKRETATLKCYPIPRHDTVYWYQQGPGQDPQFLISFYEKMQSDKGSIPDRFSAQQFSDYHSELNMSSLELGDSALYFCASSSGTVSYEQYFGPGTRLTVT.

Comments on this clone: The CDR3 extends 3 residues past the end of the read, so its final part is completed from the germline J gene. The chain carries TRBV7-8 and TRBJ1-6, with 7 positions matching TRBD1. The J segment lost 7 bases and the V segment lost 6 bases, leaving 6 bases of the junction unmatched. The germline V gene encodes CDR1 SGHVS and CDR2 FQNEAQ. The CDR3 loop spans 14 amino acids. Here the CDR3 reads CASRWGTENSPLHF. The CDR3 bases that were read are TGTGCCAGCAGGTGGGGGACAGAAAATTCACCC.

This clone appeared many times. The sequence runs out 3 residues before the end of the CDR3; the remainder is reconstructed from the germline J gene. The chain carries TRBV18 and TRBJ2-2; D possibly corresponds to TRBD1 (5 bases). The CDR3 loop spans 15 amino acids. Trimming left V 0 bases short and J 0 bases short, with 5 bases between. Germline CDR1 reads KGHSH; CDR2 reads LQKENI. The CDR3 bases that were read are TGTGCCAGCTCACCACCAGGGGCGAACACCGGGGAG. It codes for CASSPPGANTGE. The whole CDR3 region reads CASSPPGANTGELFF.

This clone has ten or more counts. Sequencing ends 3 residues short of the CDR3 end; the germline J gene provides the rest. This sequence joins TRBV20-1 and TRBJ1-5, with D perhaps TRBD1 (6 bases). Germline CDR1 reads DFQATT; CDR2 reads SNEGSKA (reference sequence). CDR3 size: 14 residues. The V end was cut by 3 bases, the J end by 7 bases, with 16 bases between. The CDR3 protein is CSASRGRLGQPQHF. The CDR3 DNA, read in part, is TGCAGTGCTAGCAGGGGAAGGTTGGGCCAGCCC.